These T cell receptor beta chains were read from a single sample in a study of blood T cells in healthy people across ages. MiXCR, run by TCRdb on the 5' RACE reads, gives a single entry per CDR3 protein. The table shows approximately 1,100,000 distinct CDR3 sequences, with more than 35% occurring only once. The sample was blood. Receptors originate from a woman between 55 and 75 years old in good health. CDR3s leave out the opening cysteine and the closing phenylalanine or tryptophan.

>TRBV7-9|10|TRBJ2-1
ASTPERGEQF
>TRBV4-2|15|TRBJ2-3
ASSREAPSGILDTQY
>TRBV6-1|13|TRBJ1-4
ASGPLGGTNEKLF
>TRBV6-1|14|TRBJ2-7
ASSVANSDPPYEQY
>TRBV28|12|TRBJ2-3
ASRSDRYTDTQY
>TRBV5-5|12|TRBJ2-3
ASSFSVGGDTQY
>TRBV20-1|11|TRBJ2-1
SAWLATNNEQF
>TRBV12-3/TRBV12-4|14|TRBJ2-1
ASSLGSGRFANEQF
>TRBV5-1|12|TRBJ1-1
ASSLGLAVTEAF
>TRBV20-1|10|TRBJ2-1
SARNSGKEQF
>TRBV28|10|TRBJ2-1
ASSLADQEQF
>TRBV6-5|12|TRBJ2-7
ASSYEAGGLEQY
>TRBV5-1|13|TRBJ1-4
ASSLAAERDEKLF
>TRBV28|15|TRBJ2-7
ASSSTPGQGFYYEQY
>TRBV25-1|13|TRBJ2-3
ASSEEGQGTDTQY
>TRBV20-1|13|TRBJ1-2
SARDPGGHRSDYT
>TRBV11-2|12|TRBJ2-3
ASSSGAVADTQY
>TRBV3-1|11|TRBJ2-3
ASIDRMTDTQY
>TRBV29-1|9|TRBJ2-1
SADYNNEQF
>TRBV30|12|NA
AWSEGVGTYEQY
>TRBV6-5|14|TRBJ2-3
ASSYSRGGRTDTQY
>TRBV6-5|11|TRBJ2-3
ASRKDWQDTQY
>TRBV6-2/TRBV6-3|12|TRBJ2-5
ASRYSTSGETQY
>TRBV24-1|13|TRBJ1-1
ATSSGTGYNTEAF
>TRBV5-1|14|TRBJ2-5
ASSLDGARRGETQY
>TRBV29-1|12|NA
SVEGSQGTYGQY
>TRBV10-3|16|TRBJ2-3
AISGSILTARDTDTQY
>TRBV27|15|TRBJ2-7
ASSSTAALAAPYEQY
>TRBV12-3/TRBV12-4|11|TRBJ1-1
ASSQHRDTEAF
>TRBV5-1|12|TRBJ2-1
ASSLTSGKYEQF
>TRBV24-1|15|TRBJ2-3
ATSHPSWAAGTDTQY
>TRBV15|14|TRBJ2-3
ATSRGQGSSTDTQY
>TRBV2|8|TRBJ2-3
ASRGYTQY
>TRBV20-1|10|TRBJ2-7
SAYRGLYEQY
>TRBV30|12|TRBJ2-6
AWSGTAGANVLT
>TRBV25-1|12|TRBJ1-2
ASSEGSRGYGYT